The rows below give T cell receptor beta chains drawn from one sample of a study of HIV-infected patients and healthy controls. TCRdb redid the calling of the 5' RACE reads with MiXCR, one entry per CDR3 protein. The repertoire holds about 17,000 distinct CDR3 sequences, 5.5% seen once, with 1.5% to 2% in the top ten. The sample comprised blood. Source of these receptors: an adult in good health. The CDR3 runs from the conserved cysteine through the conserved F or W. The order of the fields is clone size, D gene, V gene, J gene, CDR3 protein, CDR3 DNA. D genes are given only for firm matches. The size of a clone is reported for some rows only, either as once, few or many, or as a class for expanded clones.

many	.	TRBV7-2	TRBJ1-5	CASSLNANQPQHF	TGTGCCAGCAGCTTAAACGCAAATCAGCCCCAGCATTTT
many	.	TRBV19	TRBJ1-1	CASSSPPGTGGNTEAFF	TGTGCCAGTAGTTCCCCTCCGGGGACGGGAGGGAACACTGAAGCTTTCTTT
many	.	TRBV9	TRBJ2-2	CASSVVTAGELFF	TGTGCCAGCAGCGTAGTAACCGCCGGGGAGCTGTTTTTT
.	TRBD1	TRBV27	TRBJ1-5	CASSLLPDRGGQPQHF	TGTGCCAGCAGTTTACTACCAGACAGGGGTGGACAGCCCCAGCATTTT
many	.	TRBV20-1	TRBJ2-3	CSAEPRSDTQYF	TGCAGTGCGGAACCTAGATCAGATACGCAGTATTTT
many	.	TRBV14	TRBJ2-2	CASSPVDTGELFF	TGTGCCAGCAGCCCCGTGGATACCGGGGAGCTGTTTTTT
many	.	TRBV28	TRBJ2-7	CASSLPRLGSSYEQYF	TGTGCCAGCAGTTTACCCAGACTAGGTTCATCTTACGAGCAGTACTTC
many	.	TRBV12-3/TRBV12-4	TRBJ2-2	CASTPVGVGTGELFF	TGTGCCAGCACTCCCGTGGGGGTAGGGACCGGGGAGCTGTTTTTT
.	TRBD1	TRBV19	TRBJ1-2	CASSATGGDKMPF	TGTGCCAGTAGCGCGACAGGGGGCGATAAGATGCCCTTC
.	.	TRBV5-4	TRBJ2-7	CASSPKVGTVYEQYF	TGTGCCAGCAGCCCTAAGGTGGGGACCGTTTACGAGCAGTACTTC
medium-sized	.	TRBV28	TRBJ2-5	CASSSLAGGLGTQYF	TGTGCCAGCAGTTCCCTGGCAGGGGGACTGGGGACCCAGTACTTC
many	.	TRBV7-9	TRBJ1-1	CASSPQFGAREAFF	TGTGCCAGCAGCCCTCAATTCGGCGCTAGGGAGGCTTTCTTT
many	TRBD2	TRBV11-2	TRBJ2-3	CASSLEVRSGGTDTQYF	TGTGCCAGCAGCTTAGAGGTGCGAAGCGGGGGCACAGATACGCAGTATTTT
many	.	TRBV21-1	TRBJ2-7	CARSNLPADSYEQYF	TGTGCCAGGTCGAACTTACCAGCGGACTCCTACGAGCAGTACTTC
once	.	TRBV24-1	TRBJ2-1	CATSDSQRNEQFF	TGTGCCACCAGTGATTCCCAACGCAATGAGCAGTTCTTC
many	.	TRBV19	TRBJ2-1	CASSPPAALYNEQFF	TGTGCCAGTAGTCCCCCCGCAGCCCTGTACAATGAGCAGTTCTTC
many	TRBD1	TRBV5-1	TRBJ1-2	CASSPQTGVTYGYTF	TGCGCCAGCAGCCCTCAAACAGGGGTCACCTATGGCTACACCTTC
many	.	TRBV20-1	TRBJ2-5	CSARVGEETQYF	TGCAGTGCTAGAGTCGGGGAAGAGACCCAGTACTTC
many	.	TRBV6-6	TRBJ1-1	CASRGTIGKPNTEAFF	TGTGCCAGCAGGGGGACTATTGGGAAACCGAACACTGAAGCTTTCTTT
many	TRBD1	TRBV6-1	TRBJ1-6	CASRRRQGEGSPLHF	TGTGCCAGCAGGAGGAGACAGGGGGAAGGTTCACCCCTCCACTTT
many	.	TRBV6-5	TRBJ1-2	CASSYEGGGYTF	TGTGCCAGCAGTTACGAGGGGGGCGGCTACACCTTC
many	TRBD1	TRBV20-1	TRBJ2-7	CSARGRDRVTYEQYF	TGCAGTGCTAGGGGTCGGGACAGAGTAACCTACGAGCAGTACTTC
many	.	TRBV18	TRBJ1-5	CASSPAEVQPQHF	TGTGCCAGCTCACCAGCCGAAGTTCAGCCCCAGCATTTT
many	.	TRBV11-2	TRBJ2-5	CASSLTPDEETQYF	TGTGCCAGCAGCTTAACGCCAGACGAGGAGACCCAGTACTTC
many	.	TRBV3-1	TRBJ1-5	CASSQDPSNQPQHF	TGTGCCAGCAGCCAAGATCCTAGCAATCAGCCCCAGCATTTT
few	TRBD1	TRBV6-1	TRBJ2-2	CASTLKVGTGGWTGELFF	TGTGCCAGCACCCTCAAGGTCGGGACAGGGGGATGGACCGGGGAGCTGTTTTTT
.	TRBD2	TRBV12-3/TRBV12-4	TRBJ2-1	CASSLRGGGNEQFF	TGTGCCAGCAGTTTACGGGGGGGAGGCAATGAGCAGTTCTTC
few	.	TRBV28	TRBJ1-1	CASTLLGNTEAFF	TGTGCCAGCACCCTCTTGGGGAACACTGAAGCTTTCTTT
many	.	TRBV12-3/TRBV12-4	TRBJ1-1	CASGHTLNTEAFF	TGTGCCAGCGGACACACTCTGAACACTGAAGCTTTCTTT
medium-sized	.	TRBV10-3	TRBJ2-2	CAISEQTANTGELFF	TGTGCCATCAGTGAGCAGACAGCGAACACCGGGGAGCTGTTTTTT
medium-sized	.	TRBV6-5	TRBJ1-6	CASTHGISPLHF	TGTGCCAGCACCCACGGGATTTCACCCCTCCACTTT
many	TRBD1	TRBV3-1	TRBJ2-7	CASSRSYGQGLYEQYF	TGTGCCAGCAGCCGATCATATGGACAGGGGTTGTACGAGCAGTACTTC
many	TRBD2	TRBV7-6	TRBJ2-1	CASSLKGLARDEQFF	TGTGCCAGCAGCTTAAAGGGACTAGCGCGGGATGAGCAGTTCTTC
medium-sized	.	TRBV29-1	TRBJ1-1	CSVEAPGRDNARTFF	TGCAGCGTTGAAGCCCCGGGAAGGGACAACGCGAGAACTTTCTTT
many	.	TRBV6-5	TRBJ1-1	CASRLGGGNTEAFF	TGTGCCAGCAGGCTCGGGGGAGGGAACACTGAAGCTTTCTTT
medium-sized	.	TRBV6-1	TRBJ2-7	CASSKRGEQYF	TGTGCCAGCAGTAAGAGGGGCGAGCAGTACTTC
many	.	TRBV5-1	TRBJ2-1	CASSLDSSSYNEQFF	TGCGCCAGCAGCTTGGACAGCAGCTCCTACAATGAGCAGTTCTTC
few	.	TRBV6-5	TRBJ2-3	CASSLSGLLYTQYF	TGTGCCAGCAGTTTAAGCGGCCTTTTGTATACGCAGTATTTT
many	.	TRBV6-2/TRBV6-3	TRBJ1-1	CASSRQRNTEAFF	TGTGCCAGCAGTCGACAGAGAAACACTGAAGCTTTCTTT
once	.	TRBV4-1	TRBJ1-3	CASSQQSSAIYF	TGCGCCAGCAGCCAACAATCTAGCGCCATATATTTT
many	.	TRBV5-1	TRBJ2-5	CASSRTGTTGETQYF	TGCGCCAGCAGCCGAACCGGGACGACGGGAGAGACCCAGTACTTC
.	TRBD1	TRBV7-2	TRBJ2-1	CASSLFGTGGHEQFF	TGTGCCAGCAGCTTATTTGGGACAGGGGGCCATGAGCAGTTCTTC
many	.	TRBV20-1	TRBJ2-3	CSAQGGGQSIDTQYF	TGCAGTGCTCAGGGCGGGGGCCAGAGCATAGATACGCAGTATTTT
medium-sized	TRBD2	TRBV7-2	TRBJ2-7	CASSQMTSGPYEQYF	TGTGCCAGCAGCCAGATGACTAGCGGGCCCTACGAGCAGTACTTC
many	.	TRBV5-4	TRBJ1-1	CASSSPTGLTEAFF	TGTGCCAGCAGCTCCCCGACGGGTTTAACTGAAGCTTTCTTT
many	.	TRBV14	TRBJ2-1	CASSQDSYNEQFF	TGTGCCAGCAGCCAAGACAGTTACAATGAGCAGTTCTTC
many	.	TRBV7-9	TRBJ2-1	CASSPLKASSYNEQFF	TGTGCCAGCAGCCCCCTCAAGGCGAGCTCCTACAATGAGCAGTTCTTC
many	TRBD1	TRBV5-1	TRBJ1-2	CASSVRDRDVIGGYTF	TGCGCCAGCAGCGTCCGGGACAGGGACGTTATTGGCGGCTACACCTTC
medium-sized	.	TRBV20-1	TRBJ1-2	CSARGHLNYGYTF	TGCAGTGCTAGAGGACACTTAAACTATGGCTACACCTTC
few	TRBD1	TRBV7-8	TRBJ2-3	CASSLPEDRGPSTDTQYF	TGTGCCAGCAGCCTGCCGGAGGACAGGGGGCCGAGCACAGATACGCAGTATTTT